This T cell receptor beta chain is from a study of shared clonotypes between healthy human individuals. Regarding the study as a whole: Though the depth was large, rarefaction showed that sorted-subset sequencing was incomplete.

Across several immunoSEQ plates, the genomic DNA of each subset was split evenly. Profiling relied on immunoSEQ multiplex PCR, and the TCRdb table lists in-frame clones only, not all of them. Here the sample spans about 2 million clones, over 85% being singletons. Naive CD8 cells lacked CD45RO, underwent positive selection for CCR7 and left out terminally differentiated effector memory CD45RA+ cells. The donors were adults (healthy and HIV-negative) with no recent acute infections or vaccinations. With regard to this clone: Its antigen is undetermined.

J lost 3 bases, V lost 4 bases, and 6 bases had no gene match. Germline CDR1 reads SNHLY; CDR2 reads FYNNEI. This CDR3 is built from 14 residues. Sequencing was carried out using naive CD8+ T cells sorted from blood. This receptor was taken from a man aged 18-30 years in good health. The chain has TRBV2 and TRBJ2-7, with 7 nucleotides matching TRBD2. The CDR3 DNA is TGTGCCAGCAGTGCCAGCGGGGAGATCTACGAGCAGTACTTC. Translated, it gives CASSASGEIYEQYF.